Described below is a single T cell receptor beta chain sequence and its context. This entry comes from a study of blood T cell repertoires in COVID-19. About the research overall: The samples span acute and convalescent COVID-19 from the United States, Italy and Spain. T cells, B-cell-depleted T cells, or PBMCs provided the cDNA or gDNA that served as material.

Authors' analysis steps: How many nucleated cells were present was estimated from reference gene primer amplification. Only in-frame clones appear in the TCRdb table, and some are missing; sequencing was by immunoSEQ multiplex PCR. That table gives V, J and clone size, and the DNA gave D and trimming. The table shows about 50,000 clones, with approximately 91% occurring only once. Germline V gives CDR1 GTSNPN, CDR2 SVGIG (reference sequence). CDR3 length: 13 amino acids. Trimming took off 0 bases at V and 4 bases at J, with 7 bases between the two ends. This clonotype was sampled from a human donor in a cohort sampled during active COVID-19. V gene TRBV30 combines with J gene TRBJ1-5; a weak D match, TRBD1 (6 bases). The specimen sequenced was peripheral blood. In DNA, the CDR3 is TGTGCCTGGAGTGTGAGGGGGAATCAGCCCCAGCATTTT. Protein product: CAWSVRGNQPQHF.